What follows are 21 T cell receptor beta chains derived from one specimen sequenced in a study of CD8 T cell repertoires and HIV-1 epitope variants. Repertoires were generated with immunoSEQ multiplex PCR, while TCRdb's copy carries only in-frame clones and drops some. The data contain 950 to 1,100 clones, under 80% of them singletons. Antigens for these TCRs are unknown. The sequencing sample was made of cultured CD8+ T cells derived from PBMCs. Receptors originate from a male donor with HIV.

The chain links TRBV9 to TRBJ2-1, with 7 nucleotides matching TRBD2. Germline trimming cut 3 bases from V and 6 bases from J; bases unmatched to any gene: 12. This CDR3 spans 16 amino acids. Germline CDR1 and CDR2: SGDLS and YYNGEE. CDR3 sequence (DNA): TGTGCCAGCAGCGATAACCCCGGGACTACAACCAATGAGCAGTTCTTC. This codes for CASSDNPGTTTNEQFF.

This chain joins TRBV6-5 and TRBJ2-7; TRBD2 aligns across 7 bases. CDR3 length: 12 residues. Germline CDR1 is MNHEY and CDR2 is SVGAGI. J was trimmed by 6 bases and V by 5 bases; bases with no gene match: 4. The CDR3 DNA sequence: TGTGCCAGCAGTGCGGGGACTATCGAGCAGTACTTC. This codes for CASSAGTIEQYF.

The V call is TRBV29-1, the J call TRBJ2-5; 7 bases match TRBD2. Germline CDR1 is SQVTM and CDR2 is ANQGSEA. The length of the CDR3 is 13 residues. The ends lost 3 bases at V and 4 bases at J; junction bases unmatched: 5. CDR3 region: CSVEGGLGETQYF. The CDR3 DNA is TGCAGCGTTGAGGGGGGGTTAGGAGAGACCCAGTACTTC.

This chain uses TRBV12-2 with TRBJ1-1. TRBV12-2 is marked as a pseudogene. The CDR3 contains 9 residues. The CDR3 DNA reads as TGTGCAAGTTCGGCGCGGGCTTTCTTT. Its translation is CASSARAFF.

The V and J genes are TRBV6-1 and TRBJ2-2, with 9 bases that match TRBD2. CDR3 size: 14 residues. CDR1 and CDR2 from the germline V gene are MNHNS and SASEGT. Germline trimming cut 10 bases from V and 1 base from J; bases unmatched to any gene: 4. CDR3 protein: CATSSGVNTGELFF. The CDR3, as DNA: TGTGCCACCTCTAGCGGGGTGAACACCGGGGAGCTGTTTTTT.

This clone was recorded a few times. The CDR3 DNA is TGTGCCAGCAGCTTCGTAGGGTCTGGAGCTTATGGCTACACCTTC. Translation gives CASSFVGSGAYGYTF. The chain combines TRBV9 with TRBJ1-2; D is undetermined. The CDR3 runs to 15 residues. Germline V gene sequence: CDR1 SGDLS, CDR2 YYNGEE. V was clipped by 4 bases and J by 5 bases, with 18 bases between them.

The V call is TRBV5-4, the J call TRBJ1-2; no firm D call. V was cut by 0 bases and J by 1 base, with 10 bases left in between. Germline V gives CDR1 SGHNT, CDR2 YYREEE (reference sequence). The CDR3 has 15 residues. As DNA, the CDR3 is TGTGCCAGCAGCTTGGATGCGGGTCTTAACTATGGCTACACCTTC. This gives the protein CASSLDAGLNYGYTF.

The V call is TRBV5-6, the J call TRBJ1-1; no clear D. CDR1 and CDR2 from the germline V gene are SGHDT and YYEEEE. The V gene lost 0 bases and the J gene lost 10 bases, with 10 bases spanning the gap. The CDR3 sequence is 12 residues long. The CDR3 bases are TGTGCCAGCAGCTTGGGTGGAGGTAGAGCTTTCTTT. It encodes CASSLGGGRAFF. Full variable domain (remainder filled in from reference TRBV5-6 and TRBJ1-1): DAGVTQSPTHLIKTRGQQVTLRCSPKSGHDTVSWYQQALGQGPQFIFQYYEEEERQRGNFPDRFSGHQFPNYSSELNVNALLLGDSALYLCASSLGGGRAFFGQGTRLTVV.

The chain has TRBV2 and TRBJ2-1, with D possibly matching TRBD2 (5 bases). Germline V gene sequence: CDR1 SNHLY, CDR2 FYNNEI. Trimming stripped 5 bases from V and 0 bases from J, with 11 bases between. The CDR3 sequence is 15 residues long. The CDR3 sequence: CASSHSVSSYNEQFF. The CDR3, as DNA: TGTGCCAGCAGTCATAGCGTCAGCTCCTACAATGAGCAGTTCTTC.

This sequence joins TRBV28 and TRBJ1-1; 7 bases line up with TRBD1. The V gene's germline CDR1 is MDHEN and CDR2 SYDVKM. V shed 5 bases and J 6 bases; nucleotides not matched to a gene: 12. The CDR3 spans 15 residues. The CDR3 region is CASSPLLDRVAEAFF. The CDR3 bases are TGTGCCAGCAGTCCACTCCTAGACAGGGTAGCTGAAGCTTTCTTT.

The sample holds a few counts of this clone. The chain couples TRBV7-9 to TRBJ2-1; perhaps TRBD2 as D (5 bases). V shed 5 bases and J shed 9 bases, with 11 bases lying between them. Germline values: CDR1 SEHNR, CDR2 FQNEAQ (reference sequence). This CDR3 region has 12 residues. This chain's CDR3 is CASSRSGFEQFF. CDR3 in DNA: TGTGCCAGCAGCCGCTCGGGGTTTGAGCAGTTCTTC. The full variable domain, completed using reference TRBV7-9 and TRBJ2-1, is DTGVSQNPRHKITKRGQNVTFRCDPISEHNRLYWYRQTLGQGPEFLTYFQNEAQLEKSRLLSDRFSAERPKGSFSTLEIQRTEQGDSAMYLCASSRSGFEQFFGPGTRLTVL.

This clone was picked up a small number of times. The J gene is TRBJ1-1, the V gene TRBV20-1; D remains unclear. The CDR3 spans 10 residues. The V end was cut by 2 bases, the J end by 5 bases, with 3 bases between. CDR1 DFQATT and CDR2 SNEGSKA come from the germline V gene (reference sequence). The CDR3 DNA reads TGCAGTGCTAGACAGACTGAAGCTTTCTTT. It specifies CSARQTEAFF.

The chain uses TRBV6-5 and TRBJ1-1; D gene ambiguous. The V gene lost 4 bases and the J gene lost 0 bases, with 12 bases spanning the gap. CDR1 is MNHEY, CDR2 SVGAGI, per germline. The CDR3 runs 15 residues. Written as DNA, the CDR3 is TGTGCCAGCAGTTGGACCTTCGCCTTGAACACTGAAGCTTTCTTT. Amino acids: CASSWTFALNTEAFF.

The gene calls are TRBV7-6 and TRBJ2-1; D remains unclear. The CDR3 has 13 residues. Germline V gene lookup returns CDR1 SGHVS and CDR2 FNYEAQ. The V end lost 6 bases, the J end lost 3 bases, and 9 bases lay between the germline ends. CDR3 protein: CASSSIVYNEQFF. As DNA, the CDR3 is TGTGCCAGCAGTTCCATAGTCTACAATGAGCAGTTCTTC.

The chain links TRBV5-1 to TRBJ2-1; D not resolved. The germline V and J ends were trimmed by 0 bases and 4 bases, with 5 bases remaining between them. The CDR3 extends over 13 amino acids. Germline CDR1 is SGHRS and CDR2 is YFSETQ. As DNA, the CDR3 is TGCGCCAGCAGCTTGGACAGTTACAATGAGCAGTTCTTC. Protein product: CASSLDSYNEQFF.

The genes are TRBV9 and TRBJ2-5; TRBD2 matches 7 bases. The V and J ends lost 0 bases and 5 bases, in that order; junction bases with no gene match: 7. This CDR3 contains 15 residues. CDR1 and CDR2 from the germline V gene are SGDLS and YYNGEE. The CDR3 is CASSVAGLAVETQYF. In DNA, the CDR3 is TGTGCCAGCAGCGTAGCTGGGCTAGCGGTGGAGACCCAGTACTTC.

V is TRBV28 and J is TRBJ1-1; 10 nucleotides line up with TRBD1. Germline assignment: CDR1 MDHEN and CDR2 SYDVKM. V was pared by 4 bases and J by 2 bases, with 4 bases of the junction left unmatched. The CDR3 consists of 15 residues. The CDR3 sequence: CASSSTGGFNTEAFF. DNA for the CDR3: TGTGCCAGCAGTTCGACAGGGGGCTTCAACACTGAAGCTTTCTTT.

This chain joins TRBV7-2 and TRBJ2-1; 10 bases match TRBD2. Germline V gene lookup returns CDR1 SGHTA and CDR2 FQGNSA. This CDR3 is 13 amino acids long. DNA of the CDR3: TGTGCTACACGGGGACTAGCGACCAATGAGCAGTTCTTC. It yields the protein CATRGLATNEQFF.

The gene calls are TRBV28 and TRBJ2-1; D is ambiguous. This CDR3 is 11 amino acids long. The ends were cut back, 4 bases at V and 4 bases at J, with 2 bases in the middle. Germline loops: CDR1 MDHEN, CDR2 SYDVKM. The CDR3 region is CASSYYNEQFF. Here the CDR3 DNA reads TGTGCCAGCAGTTATTACAATGAGCAGTTCTTC.

The rearrangement joins TRBV5-4 to TRBJ1-2; 7 bases agree with TRBD1. The germline V gene has CDR1 SGHNT and CDR2 YYREEE (reference sequence). This CDR3 has 14 residues. Trimming removed 4 bases from V and 2 bases from J; junction bases left unmatched: 5. The CDR3 sequence: CASSTVTGNYGYTF. The CDR3 nucleotides read TGTGCCAGCAGCACAGTGACAGGGAACTATGGCTACACCTTC.

The table lists this clone with a few counts. This chain links TRBV21-1 with TRBJ1-2. TRBV21-1 is a known pseudogene. The CDR3 length is 16 residues. The chain's CDR3 is CASSKAPGEVPNGYTF. The CDR3 coding sequence is TGTGCCAGCAGCAAAGCCCCGGGTGAAGTTCCGAATGGCTACACCTTC.